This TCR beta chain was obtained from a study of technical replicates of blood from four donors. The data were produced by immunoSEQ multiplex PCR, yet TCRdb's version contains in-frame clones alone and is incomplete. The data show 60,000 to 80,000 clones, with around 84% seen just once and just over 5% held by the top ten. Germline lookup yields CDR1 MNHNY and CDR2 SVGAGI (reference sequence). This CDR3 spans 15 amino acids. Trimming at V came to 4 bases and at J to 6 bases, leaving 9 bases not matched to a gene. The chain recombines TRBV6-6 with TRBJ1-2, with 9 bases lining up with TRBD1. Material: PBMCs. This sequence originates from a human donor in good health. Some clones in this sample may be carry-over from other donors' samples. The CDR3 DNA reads TGTGCCAGCAGTTGGGGACAGGGATCGGATCATGGCTACACCTTC. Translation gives CASSWGQGSDHGYTF.